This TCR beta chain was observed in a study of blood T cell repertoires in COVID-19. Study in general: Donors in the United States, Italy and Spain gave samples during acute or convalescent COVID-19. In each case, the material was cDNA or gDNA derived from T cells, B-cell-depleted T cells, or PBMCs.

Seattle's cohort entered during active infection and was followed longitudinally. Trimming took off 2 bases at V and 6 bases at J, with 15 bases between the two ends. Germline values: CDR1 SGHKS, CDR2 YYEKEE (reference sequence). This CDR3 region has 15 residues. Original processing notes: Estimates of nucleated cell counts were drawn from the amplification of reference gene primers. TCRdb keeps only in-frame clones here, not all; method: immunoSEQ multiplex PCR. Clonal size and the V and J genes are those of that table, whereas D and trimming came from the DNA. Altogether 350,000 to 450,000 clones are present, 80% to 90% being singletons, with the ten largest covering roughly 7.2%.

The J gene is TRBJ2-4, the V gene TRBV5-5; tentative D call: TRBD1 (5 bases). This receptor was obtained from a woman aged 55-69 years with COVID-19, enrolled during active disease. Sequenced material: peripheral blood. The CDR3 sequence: CASSFQGAILNIQYF. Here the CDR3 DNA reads TGTGCCAGCAGCTTCCAGGGCGCCATCTTAAACATTCAGTACTTC.